Listed here is a single T cell receptor beta chain. Antigen specificity is unknown. The protocol was immunoSEQ multiplex PCR, while the TCRdb copy is restricted to in-frame clones and leaves out a portion. This table holds roughly 23,000 clones, 70% to 80% found once. The source of the sample is a study of vaccination effects on CD4 cells after COVID-19. For the study at large: Of the BNT162b2 and mRNA-1273 vaccines, participants received two doses of one or the other. Samples were given by two convalescent patients 16 days and one week before vaccination.

The V segment lost 3 bases and the J segment 2 bases; nucleotides outside the gene matches: 9. Germline V gives CDR1 SGHTA, CDR2 FQGNSA. The CDR3 is 16 amino acids. Study-level points and caveats: Early post-infection timepoints were missing from the study, which also had few convalescent patients.

The ViraFEST assay expanded antigen-specific CD4+ T cells with viral peptide pools before sequencing. The culture ran for approximately 9 days before CD4+ T cells were isolated. PCR confirmed that the person was infected with SARS-CoV-2 between March and December 2020. On days 3 and 7, fresh IL-2 medium replaced half the medium. This TCR derives from a human donor who had a prior SARS-CoV-2 infection. The sequenced sample was CD4+ T cells from PBMCs cultured with SARS-CoV-2 spike peptides, obtained before COVID-19 vaccination. This rearrangement joins TRBV7-2 to TRBJ1-2, with 7 bases lining up with TRBD1. The CDR3 sequence: CASSFPGTAGNYGYTF. The CDR3 nucleotides are TGTGCCAGCAGCTTCCCCGGGACAGCTGGCAACTATGGCTACACCTTC.